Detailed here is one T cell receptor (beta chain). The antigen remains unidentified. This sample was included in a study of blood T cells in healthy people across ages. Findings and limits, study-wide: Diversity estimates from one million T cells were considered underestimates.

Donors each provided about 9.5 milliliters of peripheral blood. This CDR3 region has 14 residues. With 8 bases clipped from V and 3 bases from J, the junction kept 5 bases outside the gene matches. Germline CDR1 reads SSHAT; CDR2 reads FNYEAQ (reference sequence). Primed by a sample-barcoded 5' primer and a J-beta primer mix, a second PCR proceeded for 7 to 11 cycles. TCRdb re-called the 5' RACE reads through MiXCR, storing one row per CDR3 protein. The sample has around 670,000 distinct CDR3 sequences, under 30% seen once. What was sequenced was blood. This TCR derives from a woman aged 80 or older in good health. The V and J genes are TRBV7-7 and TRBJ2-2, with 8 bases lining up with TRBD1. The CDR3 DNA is TGTGCCAGCGGGCAGGGGGCGGACACCGGGGAGCTGTTTTTT. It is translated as CASGQGADTGELFF.